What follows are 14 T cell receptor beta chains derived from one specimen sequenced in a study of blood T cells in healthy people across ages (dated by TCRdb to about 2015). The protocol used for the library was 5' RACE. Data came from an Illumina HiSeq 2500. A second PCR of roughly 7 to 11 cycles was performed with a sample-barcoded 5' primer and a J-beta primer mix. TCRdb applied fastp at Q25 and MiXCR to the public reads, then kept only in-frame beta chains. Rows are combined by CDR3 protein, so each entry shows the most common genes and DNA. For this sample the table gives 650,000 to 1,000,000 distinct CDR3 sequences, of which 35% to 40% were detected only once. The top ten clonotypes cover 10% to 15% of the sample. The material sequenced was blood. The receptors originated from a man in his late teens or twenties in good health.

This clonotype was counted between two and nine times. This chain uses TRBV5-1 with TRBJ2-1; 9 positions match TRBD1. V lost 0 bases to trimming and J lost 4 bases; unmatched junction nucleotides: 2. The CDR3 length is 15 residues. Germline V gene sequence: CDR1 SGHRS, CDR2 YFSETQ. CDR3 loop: CASSLAGTGYNEQFF. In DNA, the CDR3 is TGCGCCAGCAGCTTGGCCGGGACAGGGTACAATGAGCAGTTCTTC.

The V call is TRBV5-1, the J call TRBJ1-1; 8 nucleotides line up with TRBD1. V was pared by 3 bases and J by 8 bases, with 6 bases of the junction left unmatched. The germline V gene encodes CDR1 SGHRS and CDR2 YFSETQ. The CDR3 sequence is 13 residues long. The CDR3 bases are TGCGCCAGCAGCTCCAGGGGGCATGCAGAAGCTTTCTTT. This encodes CASSSRGHAEAFF.

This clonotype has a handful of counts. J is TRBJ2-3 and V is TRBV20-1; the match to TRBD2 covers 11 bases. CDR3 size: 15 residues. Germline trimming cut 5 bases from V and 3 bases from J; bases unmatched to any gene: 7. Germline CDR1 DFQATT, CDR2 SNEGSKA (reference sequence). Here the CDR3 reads CSAAEGLAETDTQYF. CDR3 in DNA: TGCAGTGCTGCAGAGGGACTAGCGGAAACAGATACGCAGTATTTT.

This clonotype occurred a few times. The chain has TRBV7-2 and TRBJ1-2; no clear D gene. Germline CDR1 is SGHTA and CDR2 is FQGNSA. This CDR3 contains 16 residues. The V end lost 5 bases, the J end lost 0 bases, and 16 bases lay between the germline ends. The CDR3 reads CASSPQTALANYGYTF. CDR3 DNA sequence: TGTGCCAGCAGCCCTCAAACGGCCTTAGCTAACTATGGCTACACCTTC.

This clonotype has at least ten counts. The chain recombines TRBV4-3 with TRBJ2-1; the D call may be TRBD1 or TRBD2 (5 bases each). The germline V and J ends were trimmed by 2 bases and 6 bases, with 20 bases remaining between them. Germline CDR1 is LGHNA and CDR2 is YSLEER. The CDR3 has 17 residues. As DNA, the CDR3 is TGCGCCAGCAGCCAATCAAGCGGACTGGGACGGATCAATGAGCAGTTCTTC. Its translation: CASSQSSGLGRINEQFF.

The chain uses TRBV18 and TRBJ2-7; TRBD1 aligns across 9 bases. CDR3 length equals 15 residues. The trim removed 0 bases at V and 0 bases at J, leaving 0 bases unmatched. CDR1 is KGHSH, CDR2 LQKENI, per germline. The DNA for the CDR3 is TGTGCCAGCTCACCACCGGGACAGGGCTCCTACGAGCAGTACTTC. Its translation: CASSPPGQGSYEQYF.

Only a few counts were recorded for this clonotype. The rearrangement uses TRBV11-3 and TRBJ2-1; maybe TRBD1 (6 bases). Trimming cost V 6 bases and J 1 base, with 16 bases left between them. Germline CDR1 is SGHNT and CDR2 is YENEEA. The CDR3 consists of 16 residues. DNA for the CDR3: TGTGCCAGCAGTCGTAAATTTCAGGGGTCCTACAATGAGCAGTTCTTC. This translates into CASSRKFQGSYNEQFF.

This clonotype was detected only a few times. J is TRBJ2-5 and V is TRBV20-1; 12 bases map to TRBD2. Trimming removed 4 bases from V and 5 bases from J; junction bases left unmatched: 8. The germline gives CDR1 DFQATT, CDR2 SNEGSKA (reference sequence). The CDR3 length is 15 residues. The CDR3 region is CSATGTSGGQETQYF. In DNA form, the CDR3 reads TGCAGTGCTACGGGCACTAGCGGGGGGCAGGAGACCCAGTACTTC.

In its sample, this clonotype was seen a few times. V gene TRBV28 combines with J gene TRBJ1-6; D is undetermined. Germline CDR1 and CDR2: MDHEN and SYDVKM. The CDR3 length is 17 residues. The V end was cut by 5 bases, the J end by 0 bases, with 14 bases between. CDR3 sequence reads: CASSRYRSLSYNSPLHF. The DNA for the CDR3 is TGTGCCAGCAGTCGCTACAGAAGCCTCTCCTATAATTCACCCCTCCACTTT. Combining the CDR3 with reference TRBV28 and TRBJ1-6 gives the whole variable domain DVKVTQSSRYLVKRTGEKVFLECVQDMDHENMFWYRQDPGLGLRLIYFSYDVKMKEKGDIPEGYSVSREKKERFSLILESASTNQTSMYLCASSRYRSLSYNSPLHFGNGTRLTVT.

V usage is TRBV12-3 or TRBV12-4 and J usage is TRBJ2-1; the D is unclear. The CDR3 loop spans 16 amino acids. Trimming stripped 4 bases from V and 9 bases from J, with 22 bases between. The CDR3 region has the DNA TGTGCCAGCAGTTCGCGACTGATCGGGTTTTCTCCTGAGCAGTTCTTC. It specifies CASSSRLIGFSPEQFF.

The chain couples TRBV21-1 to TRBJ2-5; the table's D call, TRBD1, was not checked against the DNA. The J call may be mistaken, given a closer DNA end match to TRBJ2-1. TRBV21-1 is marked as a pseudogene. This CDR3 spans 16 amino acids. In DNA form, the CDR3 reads TGTGCCAGCAGCAAAGCGCTTTGCGGGGGGGCGGAGACCCAGTTCTTC. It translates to CASSKALCGGAETQFF.

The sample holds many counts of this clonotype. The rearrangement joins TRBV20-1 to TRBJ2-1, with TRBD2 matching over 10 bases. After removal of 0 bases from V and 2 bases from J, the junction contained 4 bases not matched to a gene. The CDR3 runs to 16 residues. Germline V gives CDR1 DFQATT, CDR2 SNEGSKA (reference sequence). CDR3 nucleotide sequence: TGCAGTGCTAGAGACCTAGCGGGGGAAGCCTACAATGAGCAGTTCTTC. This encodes CSARDLAGEAYNEQFF.

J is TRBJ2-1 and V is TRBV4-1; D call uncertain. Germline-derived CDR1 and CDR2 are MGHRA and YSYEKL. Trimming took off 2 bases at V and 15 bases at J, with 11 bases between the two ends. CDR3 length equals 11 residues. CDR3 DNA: TGCGCCAGCAGCCAATTTTTGCCTCCGTTCTTC. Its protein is CASSQFLPPFF.

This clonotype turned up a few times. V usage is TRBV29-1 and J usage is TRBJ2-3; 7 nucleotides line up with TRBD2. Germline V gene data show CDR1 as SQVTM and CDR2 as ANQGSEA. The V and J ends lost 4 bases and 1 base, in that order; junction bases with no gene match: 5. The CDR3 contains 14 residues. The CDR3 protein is CSVGGLAGTDTQYF. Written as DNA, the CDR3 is TGCAGCGTTGGTGGGCTAGCGGGCACAGATACGCAGTATTTT.